A selection of T cell receptor beta chains follows, all from one sample in a study of blood T cell repertoires in COVID-19. Assay: immunoSEQ multiplex PCR; the TCRdb copy retains only in-frame clones and omits some. The sample includes 180,000 or so clones, 86% of them seen just once. Sample: peripheral blood. The receptor source for this set is a man aged 18-30 years with acute or convalescent COVID-19. The CDR3 runs from the conserved cysteine through the conserved F or W. D genes are given only for firm matches. Clone size is stated in some rows and not others, as once, few, many or a class when expanded.

>TRBD1|TRBV19|once|TRBJ1-4
TGTGCCAGTACCCCGGACAGGGTGAGCGAAAAACTGTTTTTT
CASTPDRVSEKLFF
>TRBD1|TRBV2|.|TRBJ2-5
TGTGCCAGCAGTGAGTGGGACAGAGAGACCCAGTACTTC
CASSEWDRETQYF
>.|TRBV7-3|.|TRBJ2-3
TGTGCCAGCAGCTTAGGAGTCGACTCTAGCACAGATACGCAGTATTTT
CASSLGVDSSTDTQYF
>.|TRBV21-1|.|TRBJ1-4
TGTGCCAGCAGCGGCCAGGGTAGCCCCGCTCCTCCAGGGTCGGTGGGGGAAAAACTGTTTTTT
CASSGQGSPAPPGSVGEKLFF
>.|TRBV5-1|.|TRBJ2-2
TGCGCCAGCAGCCGGATATTGACAGGCCCTAACACCGGGGAGCTGTTTTTT
CASSRILTGPNTGELFF
>TRBD2|TRBV6-6|.|TRBJ2-2
TGTGCCAGCAGTCTAGTGCTAGCGGGGGGTATCAACACCGGGGAGCTGTTTTTT
CASSLVLAGGINTGELFF
>TRBD1|TRBV5-4|.|TRBJ2-7
TGTGCCAGCAGCGGGACAGATTACGCCTACGAGCAGTACTTC
CASSGTDYAYEQYF
>TRBD1|TRBV27|.|TRBJ2-3
TGTGCCAGCAGTCCTGGGACAGCTCCAGATACGCAGTATTTT
CASSPGTAPDTQYF
>TRBD1|TRBV19|once|TRBJ1-2
TGTGCCAGTAGTACGCCCCCGGGACAGGTTTCCTTTAACTATGGCTACACCTTC
CASSTPPGQVSFNYGYTF
>TRBD1|TRBV30|.|TRBJ1-1
TGTGCCTGGACCGGACAGGGGATGAACACTGAAGCTTTCTTT
CAWTGQGMNTEAFF
>.|TRBV5-1|.|TRBJ1-1
TGCGCCAGCCGTACTAGGACCTCCGACACTGAAGCTTTCTTT
CASRTRTSDTEAFF
>TRBD1|TRBV7-8|.|TRBJ2-5
TGTGCCAGCAGCAACGCGGGACAGGGTCTTGAGACCCAGTACTTC
CASSNAGQGLETQYF
>TRBD2|TRBV2|few|TRBJ2-1
TGTGCCAGCAGTGACTTAGCGGGGGGGACCTACAATGAGCAGTTCTTC
CASSDLAGGTYNEQFF
>.|TRBV18|.|TRBJ1-5
TGTGCCAGCTCACCACGAGAGGGTGGACAGCCCCAGCATTTT
CASSPREGGQPQHF
>TRBD1|TRBV30|.|TRBJ1-4
TGTGCCTGGAGTGACAGGGGGCTTAGTTTTTTT
CAWSDRGLSFF
>.|TRBV30|.|TRBJ2-7
TGTGCCTGGCACGCGCCGGGCTACGAGCAGTACTTC
CAWHAPGYEQYF
>.|TRBV28|once|TRBJ2-3
TGTGCCAGCAGTTTATCTGGAGGGAACACAGATACGCAGTATTTT
CASSLSGGNTDTQYF
>.|TRBV6-5|.|TRBJ1-4
TGTGCCAGCAGTTACCTAACAGGGTCTGAAAAACTGTTTTTT
CASSYLTGSEKLFF
>.|TRBV10-1|.|TRBJ2-1
TGCGCCAGCAGTGAGTCAGAGCTGAGTGAGCAGTTCTTC
CASSESELSEQFF
>.|TRBV19|.|TRBJ1-1
TGTGCCACTAGTAACAGGGCTTTTAACACTGAAGCTTTCTTT
CATSNRAFNTEAFF
>TRBD2|TRBV2|.|TRBJ2-1
TGTGCCAGCAGTGAGGAGCGGGGTATGAGGGATGAGCAGTTCTTC
CASSEERGMRDEQFF
>TRBD2|TRBV5-1|.|TRBJ2-5
TGCGCCAGCAGCTTGGGACTAGCGGGACCGTACCAAGAGACCCAGTACTTC
CASSLGLAGPYQETQYF
>.|TRBV14|.|TRBJ1-2
TGTGCCAGCAGCCAGACAGGACGAAACTATGGCTACACCTTC
CASSQTGRNYGYTF
>.|TRBV18|.|TRBJ1-1
TGTGCCAGCTCACCAGGGAGGGCGGGGGTACTTAACACTGAAGCTTTCTTT
CASSPGRAGVLNTEAFF
>TRBD1|TRBV7-9|.|TRBJ2-1
TGTGCCAGCAGCACGGGACAGAACAATGAGCAGTTCTTC
CASSTGQNNEQFF
>TRBD2|TRBV6-5|.|TRBJ2-5
TGTGCCAGCAGTTATAGCGGGGGGGAGACCCAGTACTTC
CASSYSGGETQYF
>TRBD1|TRBV6-5|.|TRBJ1-3
TGTGCCAGCAGCCGACAGGGGAGCTCTGGAAACACCATATATTTT
CASSRQGSSGNTIYF
>.|TRBV5-1|.|TRBJ2-3
TGCGCCAGCACCCTGCTAGCGTTCGCAGATACGCAGTATTTT
CASTLLAFADTQYF
>TRBD2|TRBV7-2|.|TRBJ2-1
TGTGCCAGCAGCTTAGGGCTAGCGGGTAACAATGAGCAGTTCTTC
CASSLGLAGNNEQFF
>TRBD1|TRBV28|once|TRBJ1-1
TGTGCCAGCAGTTTAAAGCCCGCAGGGGGCGGGGGGAACACTGAAGCTTTCTTT
CASSLKPAGGGGNTEAFF
>TRBD1|TRBV28|.|TRBJ2-1
TGTGCCAGCAGTTCCCCGCACGTCGGACAGGGAGAGCAGTTCTTC
CASSSPHVGQGEQFF
>.|TRBV12-3/TRBV12-4|few|TRBJ1-1
TGTGCCAGCAGCTACAGGCCCAGGGAAGCTTTCTTT
CASSYRPREAFF
>TRBD1|TRBV4-1|.|TRBJ2-7
TGCGCCAGCAGCCGCCCGGGACAGGGTTCCTACGAGCAGTACTTC
CASSRPGQGSYEQYF
>TRBD2|TRBV9|.|TRBJ2-3
TGTGCCAGCAGCCCCCTAGCGGGGGGAACAGATACGCAGTATTTT
CASSPLAGGTDTQYF
>.|TRBV6-6|.|TRBJ1-5
TGTGCCAGCAGGCCCCCAACCGCAGGGGAAAATCAGCCCCAGCATTTT
CASRPPTAGENQPQHF